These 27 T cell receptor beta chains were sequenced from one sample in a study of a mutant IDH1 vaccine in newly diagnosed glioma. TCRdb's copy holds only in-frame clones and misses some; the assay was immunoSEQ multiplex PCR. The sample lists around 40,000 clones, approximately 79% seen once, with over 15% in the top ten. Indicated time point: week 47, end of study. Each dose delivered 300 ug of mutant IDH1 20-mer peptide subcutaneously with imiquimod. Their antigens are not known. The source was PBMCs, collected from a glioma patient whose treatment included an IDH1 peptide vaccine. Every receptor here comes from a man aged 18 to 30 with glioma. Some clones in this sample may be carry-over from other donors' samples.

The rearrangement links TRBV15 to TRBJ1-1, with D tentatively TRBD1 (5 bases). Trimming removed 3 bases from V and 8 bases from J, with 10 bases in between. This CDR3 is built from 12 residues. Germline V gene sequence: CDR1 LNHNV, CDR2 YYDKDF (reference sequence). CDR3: CATSSTTEEAFF. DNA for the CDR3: TGTGCCACCAGCAGCACGACAGAAGAAGCTTTCTTT.

The CDR3 DNA sequence: TGTGCCAGCTCCCGGGACAGGGTCACTGAAGCTTTCTTT. Amino acids: CASSRDRVTEAFF. The rearrangement links TRBV28 to TRBJ1-1, with 9 bases aligning to TRBD1. V lost 8 bases and J lost 4; bases outside the gene matches: 5. CDR3 size: 13 residues. The germline gives CDR1 MDHEN, CDR2 SYDVKM.

For the CDR3, the DNA is TGTGCCAGCAGCTTGGACCTAAACAATCAGCCCCAGCATTTT. Amino acid sequence: CASSLDLNNQPQHF. The V call is TRBV5-5, the J call TRBJ1-5, with D uncertain. This CDR3 is 14 amino acids long. CDR1 is SGHKS and CDR2 is YYEKEE in the germline V gene (reference sequence). The ends were cut back, 0 bases at V and 3 bases at J, with 7 bases in the middle.

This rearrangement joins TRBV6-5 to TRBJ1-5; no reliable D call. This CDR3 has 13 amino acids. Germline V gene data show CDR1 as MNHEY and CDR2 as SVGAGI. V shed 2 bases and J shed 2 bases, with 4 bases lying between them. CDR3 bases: TGTGCCAGCAGTTACGCAGGCAATCAGCCCCAGCATTTT. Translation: CASSYAGNQPQHF.

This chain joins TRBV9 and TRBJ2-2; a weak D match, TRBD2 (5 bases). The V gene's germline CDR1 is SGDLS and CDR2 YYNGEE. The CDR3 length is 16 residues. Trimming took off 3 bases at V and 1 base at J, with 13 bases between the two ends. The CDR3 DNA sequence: TGTGCCAGCAGCGGTAGACGACGGGGGAACACCGGGGAGCTGTTTTTT. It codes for CASSGRRRGNTGELFF.

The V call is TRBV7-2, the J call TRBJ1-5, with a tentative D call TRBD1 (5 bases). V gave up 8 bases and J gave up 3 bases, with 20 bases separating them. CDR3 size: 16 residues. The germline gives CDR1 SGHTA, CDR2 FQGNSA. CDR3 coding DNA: TGTGCCAGCCGGCCTGAGGGAGAGGGGTTCAATCAGCCCCAGCATTTT. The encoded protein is CASRPEGEGFNQPQHF.

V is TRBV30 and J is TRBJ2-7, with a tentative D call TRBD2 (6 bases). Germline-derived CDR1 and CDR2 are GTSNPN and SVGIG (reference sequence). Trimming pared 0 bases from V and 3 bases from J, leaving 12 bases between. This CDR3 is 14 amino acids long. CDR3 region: CAWSVGAGFYEQYF. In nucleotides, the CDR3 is TGTGCCTGGAGTGTCGGTGCGGGGTTCTACGAGCAGTACTTC.

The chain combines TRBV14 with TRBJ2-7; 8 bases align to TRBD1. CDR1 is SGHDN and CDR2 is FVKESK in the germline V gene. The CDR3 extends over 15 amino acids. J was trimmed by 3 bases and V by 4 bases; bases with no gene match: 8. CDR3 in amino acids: CASSPLRTGNYEQYF. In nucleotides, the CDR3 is TGTGCCAGCAGCCCCCTACGGACAGGGAACTACGAGCAGTACTTC. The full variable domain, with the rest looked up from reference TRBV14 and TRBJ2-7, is EAGVTQFPSHSVIEKGQTVTLRCDPISGHDNLYWYRRVMGKEIKFLLHFVKESKQDESGMPNNRFLAERTGGTYSTLKVQPAELEDSGVYFCASSPLRTGNYEQYFGPGTRLTVT.

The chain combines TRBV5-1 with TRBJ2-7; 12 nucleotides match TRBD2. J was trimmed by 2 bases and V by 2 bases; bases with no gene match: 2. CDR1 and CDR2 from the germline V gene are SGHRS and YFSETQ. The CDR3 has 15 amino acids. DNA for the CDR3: TGCGCCAGCAGCTTAGGACTAGCGGGGACCTACGAGCAGTACTTC. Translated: CASSLGLAGTYEQYF.

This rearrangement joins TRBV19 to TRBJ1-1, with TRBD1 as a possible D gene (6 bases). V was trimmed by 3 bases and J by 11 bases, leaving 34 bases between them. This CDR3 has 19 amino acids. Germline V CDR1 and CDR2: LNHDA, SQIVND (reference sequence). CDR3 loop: CASSMTTGGETRVMKWAFF. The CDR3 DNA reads TGTGCCAGTAGTATGACGACAGGAGGGGAAACAAGGGTTATGAAGTGGGCTTTCTTT.

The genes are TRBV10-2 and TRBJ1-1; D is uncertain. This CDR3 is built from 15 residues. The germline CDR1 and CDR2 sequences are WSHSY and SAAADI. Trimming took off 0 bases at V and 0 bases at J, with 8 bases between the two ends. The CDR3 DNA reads TGCGCCAGCAGTGAGTCACCGGGGTTGAACACTGAAGCTTTCTTT. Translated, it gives CASSESPGLNTEAFF.

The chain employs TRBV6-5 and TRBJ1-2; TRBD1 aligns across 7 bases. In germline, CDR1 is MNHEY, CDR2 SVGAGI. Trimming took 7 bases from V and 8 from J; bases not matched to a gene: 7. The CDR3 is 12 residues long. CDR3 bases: TGTGCCAGCACTCAGGGGGGGGCCGGCTACACCTTC. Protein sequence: CASTQGGAGYTF.

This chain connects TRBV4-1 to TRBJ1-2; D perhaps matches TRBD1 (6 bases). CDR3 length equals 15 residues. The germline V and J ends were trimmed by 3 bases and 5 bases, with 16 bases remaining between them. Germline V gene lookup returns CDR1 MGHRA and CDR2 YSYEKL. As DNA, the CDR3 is TGCGCCAGCAGCCAGGGGTGGGGGGGCGGGTATGGCTACACCTTC. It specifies CASSQGWGGGYGYTF.

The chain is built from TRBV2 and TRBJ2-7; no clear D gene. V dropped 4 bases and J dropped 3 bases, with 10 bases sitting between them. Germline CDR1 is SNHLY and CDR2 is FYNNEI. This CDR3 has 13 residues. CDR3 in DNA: TGTGCCAGCAGTGTTAGTGATTTCTACGAGCAGTACTTC. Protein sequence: CASSVSDFYEQYF.

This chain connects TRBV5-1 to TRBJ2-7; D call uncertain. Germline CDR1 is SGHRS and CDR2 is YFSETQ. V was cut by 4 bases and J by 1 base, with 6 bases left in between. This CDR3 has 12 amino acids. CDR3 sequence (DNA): TGCGCCAGCAGCCGCCTGTCCTACGAGCAGTACTTC. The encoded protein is CASSRLSYEQYF. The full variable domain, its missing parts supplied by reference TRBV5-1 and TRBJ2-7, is KAGVTQTPRYLIKTRGQQVTLSCSPISGHRSVSWYQQTPGQGLQFLFEYFSETQRNKGNFPGRFSGRQFSNSRSEMNVSTLELGDSALYLCASSRLSYEQYFGPGTRLTVT.

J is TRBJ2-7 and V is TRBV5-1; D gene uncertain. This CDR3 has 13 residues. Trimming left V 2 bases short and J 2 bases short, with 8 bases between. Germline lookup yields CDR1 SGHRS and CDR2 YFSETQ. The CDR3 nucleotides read TGCGCCAGCAGCTTTAGTGCGACCTACGAGCAGTACTTC. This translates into CASSFSATYEQYF.

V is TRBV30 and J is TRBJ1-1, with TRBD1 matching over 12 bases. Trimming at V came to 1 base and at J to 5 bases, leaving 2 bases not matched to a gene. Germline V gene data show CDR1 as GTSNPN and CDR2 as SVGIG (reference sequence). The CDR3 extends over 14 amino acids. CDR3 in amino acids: CAWSGDRGLTEAFF. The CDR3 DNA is TGTGCCTGGAGTGGGGACAGGGGGCTGACTGAAGCTTTCTTT.

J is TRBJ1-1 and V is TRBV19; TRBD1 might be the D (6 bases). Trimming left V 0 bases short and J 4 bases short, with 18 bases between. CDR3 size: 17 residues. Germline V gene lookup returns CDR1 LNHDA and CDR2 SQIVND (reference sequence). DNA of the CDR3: TGTGCCAGTAGTATAGATCGTTGGGGGGCGCAAGTCACTGAAGCTTTCTTT. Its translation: CASSIDRWGAQVTEAFF.

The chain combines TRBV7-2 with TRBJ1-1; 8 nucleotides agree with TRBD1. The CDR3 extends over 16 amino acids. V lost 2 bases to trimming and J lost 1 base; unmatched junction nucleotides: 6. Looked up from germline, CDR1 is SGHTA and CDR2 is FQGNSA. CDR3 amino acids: CASSLLAQGANTEAFF. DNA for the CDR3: TGTGCCAGCAGCTTACTCGCCCAGGGGGCGAACACTGAAGCTTTCTTT. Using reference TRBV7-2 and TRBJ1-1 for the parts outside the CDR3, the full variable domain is GAGVSQSPSNKVTEKGKDVELRCDPISGHTALYWYRQSLGQGLEFLIYFQGNSAPDKSGLPSDRFSAERTGGSVSTLTIQRTQQEDSAVYLCASSLLAQGANTEAFFGQGTRLTVV.

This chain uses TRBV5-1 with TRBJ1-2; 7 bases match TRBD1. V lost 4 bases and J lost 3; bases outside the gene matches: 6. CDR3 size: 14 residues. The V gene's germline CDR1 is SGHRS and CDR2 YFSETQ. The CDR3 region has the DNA TGCGCCAGCAGCCTGGGACAGATTGACTATGGCTACACCTTC. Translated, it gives CASSLGQIDYGYTF. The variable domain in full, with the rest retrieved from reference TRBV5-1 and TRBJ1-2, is KAGVTQTPRYLIKTRGQQVTLSCSPISGHRSVSWYQQTPGQGLQFLFEYFSETQRNKGNFPGRFSGRQFSNSRSEMNVSTLELGDSALYLCASSLGQIDYGYTFGSGTRLTVV.

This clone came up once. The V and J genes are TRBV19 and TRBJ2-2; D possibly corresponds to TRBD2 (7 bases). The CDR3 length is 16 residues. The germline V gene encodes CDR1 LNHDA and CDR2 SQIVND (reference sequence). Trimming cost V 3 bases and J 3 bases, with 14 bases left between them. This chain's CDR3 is CASSMPGGADTGELFF. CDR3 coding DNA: TGTGCCAGTAGTATGCCTGGGGGGGCCGACACCGGGGAGCTGTTTTTT.

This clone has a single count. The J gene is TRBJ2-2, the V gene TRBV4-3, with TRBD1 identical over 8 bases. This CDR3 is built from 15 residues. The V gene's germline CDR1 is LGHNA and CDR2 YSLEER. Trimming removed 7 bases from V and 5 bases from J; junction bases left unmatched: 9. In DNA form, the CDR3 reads TGCGCCAGCACCCTGGACAGGGCCGGGACCGGGGAGCTGTTTTTT. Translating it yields CASTLDRAGTGELFF.

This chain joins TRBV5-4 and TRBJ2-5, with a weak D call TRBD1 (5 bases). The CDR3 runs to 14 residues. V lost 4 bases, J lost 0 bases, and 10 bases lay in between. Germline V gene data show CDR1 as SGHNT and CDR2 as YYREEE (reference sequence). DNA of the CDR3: TGTGCCAGCAGCGGTTCGGACAACCAAGAGACCCAGTACTTC. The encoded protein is CASSGSDNQETQYF.

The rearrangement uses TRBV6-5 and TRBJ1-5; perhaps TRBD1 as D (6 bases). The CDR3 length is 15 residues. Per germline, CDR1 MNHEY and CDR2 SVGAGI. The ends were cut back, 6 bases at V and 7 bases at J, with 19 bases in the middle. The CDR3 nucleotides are TGTGCCAGCAGACCGACAGGTCAACTAGGACAGCCCCAGCATTTT. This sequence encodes CASRPTGQLGQPQHF.

CDR3 in DNA: TGTGCCAGCAGCCCCCCTTTATCCACTGAAGCTTTCTTT. Amino acid sequence: CASSPPLSTEAFF. The chain has TRBV9 and TRBJ1-1; D remains unclear. The CDR3 length is 13 residues. Germline V gene sequence: CDR1 SGDLS, CDR2 YYNGEE. V lost 4 bases to trimming and J lost 4 bases, with 11 bases between them.

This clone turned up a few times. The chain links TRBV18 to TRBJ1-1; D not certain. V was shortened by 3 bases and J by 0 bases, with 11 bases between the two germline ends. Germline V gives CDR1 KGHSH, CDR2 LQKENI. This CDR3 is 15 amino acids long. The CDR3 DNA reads TGTGCCAGCTCACCGCTTGAAGAAATGAACACTGAAGCTTTCTTT. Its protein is CASSPLEEMNTEAFF.

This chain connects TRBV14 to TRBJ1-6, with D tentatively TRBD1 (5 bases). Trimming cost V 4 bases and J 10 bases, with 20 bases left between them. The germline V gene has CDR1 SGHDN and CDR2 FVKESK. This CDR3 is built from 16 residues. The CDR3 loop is CASSPWGRSGRSPLHF. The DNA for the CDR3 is TGTGCCAGCAGCCCCTGGGGACGCTCGGGCAGGTCACCCCTCCACTTT.